Below, 17 T cell receptor beta chains from the same sample are listed, as sequenced in a study. Treg sorting used a CD4+CD25+CD127-/low gate. Each CDR3 protein is one row after TCRdb ran MiXCR on the 5' RACE reads. The sample has 35,000 to 50,000 distinct CDR3 sequences, about a fifth seen once. The sequencing sample was made of Tregs sorted from a lymph node. Source of these receptors: a female donor with breast cancer.

This chain connects TRBV7-9 to TRBJ2-7; D unresolved. Germline CDR1 is SEHNR and CDR2 is FQNEAQ (reference sequence). There are 12 residues in the CDR3. Trimming took off 4 bases at V and 4 bases at J, with 8 bases between the two ends. The DNA of the CDR3 is TGTGCCAGCAGCTCAAAACCTTACGAGCAGTACTTC. This gives the protein CASSSKPYEQYF.

This clonotype was picked up a small number of times. This chain joins TRBV5-6 and TRBJ2-5, with D perhaps matching TRBD2 (5 bases). Deletions cut 0 bases from V and 0 bases from J, with 9 bases between. This CDR3 is 15 amino acids long. Germline V gene sequence: CDR1 SGHDT, CDR2 YYEEEE. The CDR3 DNA sequence: TGTGCCAGCAGCTTGGTGAGGGCCTACCAAGAGACCCAGTACTTC. It specifies CASSLVRAYQETQYF. Variable domain in full (rest from reference TRBV5-6 and TRBJ2-5): DAGVTQSPTHLIKTRGQQVTLRCSPKSGHDTVSWYQQALGQGPQFIFQYYEEEERQRGNFPDRFSGHQFPNYSSELNVNALLLGDSALYLCASSLVRAYQETQYFGPGTRLLVL.

Written as DNA, the CDR3 is TGTGCCAGCAGTTCCTGGGGGCGGGACCTCTACGAGCAGTACGTC. Translating gives CASSSWGRDLYEQYV. The chain combines TRBV12-3 or TRBV12-4 with TRBJ2-7; D tentatively fits TRBD1 or TRBD2 (6 bases each). The CDR3 is 15 residues long. V lost 4 bases, J lost 3 bases, and 16 bases lay in between.

V and J are TRBV28 and TRBJ2-3; TRBD2 agrees at 8 bases. This CDR3 contains 16 residues. J gave up 2 bases and V 4 bases, and 8 bases lay outside the gene matches. Germline loops: CDR1 MDHEN, CDR2 SYDVKM. The CDR3 spells CASSWDGRAVTDTQYF. The CDR3 DNA sequence: TGTGCCAGCAGTTGGGACGGGAGGGCCGTCACAGATACGCAGTATTTT. Complete variable domain (other parts from reference TRBV28 and TRBJ2-3): DVKVTQSSRYLVKRTGEKVFLECVQDMDHENMFWYRQDPGLGLRLIYFSYDVKMKEKGDIPEGYSVSREKKERFSLILESASTNQTSMYLCASSWDGRAVTDTQYFGPGTRLTVL.

This clonotype appeared a few times. CDR3 residues: CASLSGTSGTDTQYF. The CDR3 bases are TGTGCCAGCCTGAGCGGGACTAGCGGGACAGATACGCAGTATTTT. The gene calls are TRBV2 and TRBJ2-3, with 12 bases aligning to TRBD2. The CDR3 sequence is 15 residues long. Trimming took 8 bases from V and 3 from J; bases not matched to a gene: 6. Germline V gives CDR1 SNHLY, CDR2 FYNNEI.

Remarks on this clonotype: Its ends do not fully match the called genes, so a read error is possible. This chain uses TRBV5-1 with TRBJ1-2; D gene ambiguous. Germline lookup yields CDR1 SGHRS and CDR2 YFSETQ. The CDR3 is made up of 13 amino acids. In DNA form, the CDR3 reads TGCGCCAGCAATAAGGGAATGAACTATGGCAACACCTTC. It codes for CASNKGMNYGNTF.

This clonotype appeared a few times. J is TRBJ2-7 and V is TRBV4-1, with a weak D call TRBD2 (6 bases). V lost 3 bases and J 0 bases, leaving 9 bases between the germline ends. The CDR3 extends over 14 amino acids. CDR1 and CDR2 from the germline V gene are MGHRA and YSYEKL. The CDR3 DNA reads as TGCGCCAGCAGCCACGGCGGGAACTCCTACGAGCAGTACTTC. Translated: CASSHGGNSYEQYF.

The chain uses TRBV7-3 and TRBJ2-7; TRBD2 agrees at 7 bases. This CDR3 is 14 amino acids long. The trim removed 1 base at V and 8 bases at J, leaving 8 bases unmatched. The germline CDR1 and CDR2 sequences are SGHTA and FQGTGA. The CDR3 nucleotides read TGTGCCAGCAGCTTAAGGGGCGGGAGAAATAAGCAGTACTTC. Translated, it gives CASSLRGGRNKQYF.

This clonotype was counted at least ten times. This chain links TRBV5-1 with TRBJ2-7, with 10 bases aligning to TRBD1. The V segment lost 0 bases and the J segment 2 bases; nucleotides outside the gene matches: 8. Germline loops: CDR1 SGHRS, CDR2 YFSETQ. There are 17 residues in the CDR3. The CDR3 is CASSLGTGTGVAYEQYF. CDR3 nucleotides: TGCGCCAGCAGCTTGGGAACCGGGACAGGGGTAGCCTACGAGCAGTACTTC.

Ten or more counts support this clonotype. The chain combines TRBV12-3 or TRBV12-4 with TRBJ2-1; 8 bases line up with TRBD1. CDR3 size: 15 residues. Trimming cost V 5 bases and J 1 base; bases outside gene matches: 4. CDR3 DNA sequence: TGTGCCAGCAGTCCCGGACAGGGTTCCTACAATGAGCAGTTCTTC. Translating gives CASSPGQGSYNEQFF.

This clonotype appeared many times. The rearrangement links TRBV6-1 to TRBJ2-7; TRBD2 might be the D (6 bases). Germline V gene sequence: CDR1 MNHNS, CDR2 SASEGT. V was cut by 8 bases and J by 1 base, with 18 bases left in between. This CDR3 contains 15 residues. The CDR3 reads CASSRGTDASYEQYF. The CDR3 DNA is TGTGCCAGCTCAAGAGGGACTGATGCTTCCTACGAGCAGTACTTC.

Notes on this clonotype: It may be a read error: a sequence one base away is much more abundant. As the CDR3 is not closed by the conserved phenylalanine or tryptophan, this likely results from a read error. This rearrangement joins TRBV5-1 to TRBJ2-1, with 11 bases matching TRBD2. Germline-derived CDR1 and CDR2 are SGHRS and YFSETQ. V was clipped by 0 bases and J by 5 bases; unmatched bases: 7. CDR3 length equals 17 residues. CDR3 protein: CASSLEYELAGDNEQFS. CDR3 DNA: TGCGCCAGCAGCTTGGAATACGAACTAGCGGGGGACAATGAGCAGTTCTCC.

This rearrangement joins TRBV19 to TRBJ2-1, with 9 positions matching TRBD2. V lost 3 bases, J lost 3 bases, and 9 bases stayed unmatched. The V gene's germline CDR1 is LNHDA and CDR2 SQIVND (reference sequence). The CDR3 covers 17 residues. Written as DNA, the CDR3 is TGTGCCAGTAGTATCCACTGGCGCGGGAGGGGCTACAATGAGCAGTTCTTC. This encodes CASSIHWRGRGYNEQFF. The variable domain in full, completed from reference TRBV19 and TRBJ2-1, reads DGGITQSPKYLFRKEGQNVTLSCEQNLNHDAMYWYRQDPGQGLRLIYYSQIVNDFQKGDIAEGYSVSREKKESFPLTVTSAQKNPTAFYLCASSIHWRGRGYNEQFFGPGTRLTVL.

Only a few counts were recorded for this clonotype. V and J are TRBV20-1 and TRBJ2-3; 7 nucleotides align to TRBD1. CDR3 length equals 16 residues. V dropped 1 base and J dropped 0; count of bases not matched to a gene: 7. The germline gives CDR1 DFQATT, CDR2 SNEGSKA (reference sequence). The CDR3 sequence: CSARGLDRASTDTQYF. As DNA, the CDR3 is TGCAGTGCTAGAGGCCTTGACAGGGCCAGCACAGATACGCAGTATTTT.

Regarding this clonotype: This may stem from a read error, because a much larger clone lies one nucleotide away. The chain has TRBV28 and TRBJ2-1; tentative D call: TRBD2 (6 bases). This CDR3 is 17 amino acids long. CDR1 is MDHEN and CDR2 is SYDVKM in the germline V gene. The CDR3 is CANSTFLGRKAYNEQFF. CDR3 nucleotides: TGTGCCAACAGTACCTTTCTCGGGAGAAAAGCCTACAATGAGCAGTTCTTC.

This clonotype was counted ten times or more. The chain carries TRBV3-1 and TRBJ1-5; no reliable D call. This CDR3 spans 15 amino acids. CDR1 and CDR2 from the germline V gene are LGHDT and YNNKEL (reference sequence). V was trimmed by 3 bases and J by 0 bases, leaving 9 bases between them. The CDR3 DNA reads TGTGCCAGCAGCCAGGGGAACGATAGCAATCAGCCCCAGCATTTT. It codes for CASSQGNDSNQPQHF.

This rearrangement joins TRBV24-1 to TRBJ2-2; 9 bases are shared with TRBD1. Germline V gene data show CDR1 as KGHDR and CDR2 as SFDVKD. This CDR3 has 15 residues. V was pared by 2 bases and J by 7 bases, with 4 bases of the junction left unmatched. CDR3 residues: CATSDWTGVGGELFF. The CDR3 DNA follows: TGTGCCACCAGTGATTGGACAGGGGTAGGCGGGGAGCTGTTTTTT.